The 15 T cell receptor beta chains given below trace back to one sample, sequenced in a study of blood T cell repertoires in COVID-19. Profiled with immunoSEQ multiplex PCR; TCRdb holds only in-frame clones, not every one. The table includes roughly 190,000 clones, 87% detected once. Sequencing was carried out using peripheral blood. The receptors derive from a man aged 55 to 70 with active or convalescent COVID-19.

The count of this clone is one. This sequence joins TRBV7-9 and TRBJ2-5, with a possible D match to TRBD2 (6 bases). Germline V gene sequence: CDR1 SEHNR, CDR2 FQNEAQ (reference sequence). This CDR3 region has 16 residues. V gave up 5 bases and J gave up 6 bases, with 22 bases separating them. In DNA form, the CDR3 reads TGTGCCAGCAGCCGAGAGGGGCCTTACCGGGGGAAGACCCAGTACTTC. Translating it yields CASSREGPYRGKTQYF.

Here the CDR3 DNA reads TGTGCCAGCAGTTATTTTGTGGGGACTAGCACAGATACGCAGTATTTT. Translation gives CASSYFVGTSTDTQYF. The chain joins TRBV6-6 to TRBJ2-3; weak D call: TRBD2 (6 bases). In germline, CDR1 is MNHNY, CDR2 SVGAGI (reference sequence). The CDR3 has 16 residues. V was shortened by 3 bases and J by 0 bases, with 13 bases between the two germline ends.

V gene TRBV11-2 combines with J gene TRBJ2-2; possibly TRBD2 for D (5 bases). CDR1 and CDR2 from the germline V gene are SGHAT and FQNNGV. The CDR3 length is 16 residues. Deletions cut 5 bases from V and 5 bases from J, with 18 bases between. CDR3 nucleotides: TGTGCCAGCAGCCAAGGAACAGCTAGCTCGACCGGGGAGCTGTTTTTT. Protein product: CASSQGTASSTGELFF.

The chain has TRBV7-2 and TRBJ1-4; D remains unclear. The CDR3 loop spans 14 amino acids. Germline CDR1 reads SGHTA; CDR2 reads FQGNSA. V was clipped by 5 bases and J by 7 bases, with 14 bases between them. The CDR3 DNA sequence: TGTGCCAGCAGCCCACAACGGCACAGTGAAAAACTGTTTTTT. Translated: CASSPQRHSEKLFF.

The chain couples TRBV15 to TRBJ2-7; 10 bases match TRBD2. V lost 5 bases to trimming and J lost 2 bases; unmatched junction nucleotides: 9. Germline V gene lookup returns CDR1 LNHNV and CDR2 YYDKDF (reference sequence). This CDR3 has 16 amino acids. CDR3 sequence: CATSRGRTSGAYEQYF. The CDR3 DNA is TGTGCCACCAGCCGAGGAAGGACTAGCGGAGCCTACGAGCAGTACTTC.

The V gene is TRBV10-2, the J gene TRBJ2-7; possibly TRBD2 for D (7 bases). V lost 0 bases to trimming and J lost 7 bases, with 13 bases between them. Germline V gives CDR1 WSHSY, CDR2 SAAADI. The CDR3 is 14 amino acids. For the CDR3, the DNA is TGCGCCAGCAGTGAGTCGGGGGGGGCGGGTGAGCAGTACTTC. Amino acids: CASSESGGAGEQYF.

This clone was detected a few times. CDR3 sequence: CASSLVPPGSSNQPQHF. CDR3 in DNA: TGTGCCAGCAGCTTAGTACCTCCCGGGTCTAGCAATCAGCCCCAGCATTTT. The genes are TRBV7-6 and TRBJ1-5; D uncertain. Trimming left V 1 base short and J 0 bases short, with 13 bases between. CDR3 length: 17 amino acids. The germline V gene has CDR1 SGHVS and CDR2 FNYEAQ.

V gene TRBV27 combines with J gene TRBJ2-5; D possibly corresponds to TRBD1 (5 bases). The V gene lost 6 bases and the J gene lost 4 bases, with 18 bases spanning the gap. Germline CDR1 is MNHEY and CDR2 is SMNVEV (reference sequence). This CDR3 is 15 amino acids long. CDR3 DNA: TGTGCCAGCAGGGCAATGAAAGGGGTAGGAGAGACCCAGTACTTC. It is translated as CASRAMKGVGETQYF.

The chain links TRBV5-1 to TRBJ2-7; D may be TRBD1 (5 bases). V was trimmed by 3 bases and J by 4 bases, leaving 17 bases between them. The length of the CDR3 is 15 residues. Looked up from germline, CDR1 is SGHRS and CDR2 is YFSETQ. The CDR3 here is CASSYTKGADYEQYF. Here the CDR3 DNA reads TGCGCCAGCAGCTACACGAAAGGGGCCGATTACGAGCAGTACTTC. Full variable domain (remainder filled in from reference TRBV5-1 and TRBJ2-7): KAGVTQTPRYLIKTRGQQVTLSCSPISGHRSVSWYQQTPGQGLQFLFEYFSETQRNKGNFPGRFSGRQFSNSRSEMNVSTLELGDSALYLCASSYTKGADYEQYFGPGTRLTVT.

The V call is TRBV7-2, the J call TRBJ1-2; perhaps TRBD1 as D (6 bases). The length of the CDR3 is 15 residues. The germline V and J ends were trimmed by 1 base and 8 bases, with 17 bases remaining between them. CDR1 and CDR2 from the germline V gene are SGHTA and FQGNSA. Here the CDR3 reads CASSLERTDYQGYTF. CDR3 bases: TGTGCCAGCAGCTTAGAAAGGACAGACTACCAGGGCTACACCTTC.

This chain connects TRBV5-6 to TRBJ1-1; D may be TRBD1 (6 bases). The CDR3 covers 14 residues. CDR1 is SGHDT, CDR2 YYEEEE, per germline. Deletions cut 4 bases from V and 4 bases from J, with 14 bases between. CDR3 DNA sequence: TGTGCCAGCAGCCGAGGCCTACAGGGCACTGAAGCTTTCTTT. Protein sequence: CASSRGLQGTEAFF.

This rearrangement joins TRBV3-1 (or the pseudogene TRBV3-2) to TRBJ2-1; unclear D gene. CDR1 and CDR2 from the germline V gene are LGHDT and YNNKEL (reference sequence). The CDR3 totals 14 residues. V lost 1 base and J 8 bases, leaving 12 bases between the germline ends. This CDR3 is CASSQVYGSHEQFF. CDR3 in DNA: TGTGCCAGCAGCCAAGTTTATGGTAGCCATGAGCAGTTCTTC.

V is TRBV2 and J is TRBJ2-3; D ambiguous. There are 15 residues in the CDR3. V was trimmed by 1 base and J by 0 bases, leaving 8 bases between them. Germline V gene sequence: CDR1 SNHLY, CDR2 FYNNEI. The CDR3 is CASSEDLASTDTQYF. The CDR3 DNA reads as TGTGCCAGCAGTGAAGATCTGGCCAGCACAGATACGCAGTATTTT.

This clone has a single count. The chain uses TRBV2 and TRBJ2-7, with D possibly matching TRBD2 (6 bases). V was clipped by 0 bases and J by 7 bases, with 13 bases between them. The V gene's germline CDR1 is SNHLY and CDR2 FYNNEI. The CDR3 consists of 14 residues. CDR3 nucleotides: TGTGCCAGCAGTGAAGCGCTTCGGGGGAGTGAGCAGTACTTC. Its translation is CASSEALRGSEQYF.

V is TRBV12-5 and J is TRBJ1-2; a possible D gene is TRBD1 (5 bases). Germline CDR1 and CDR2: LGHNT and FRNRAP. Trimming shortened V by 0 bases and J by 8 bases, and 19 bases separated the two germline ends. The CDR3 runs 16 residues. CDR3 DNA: TGTGCTAGTGGTTTGGTACTTCGGCAGGGTGGTTACGGCTACACCTTC. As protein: CASGLVLRQGGYGYTF.